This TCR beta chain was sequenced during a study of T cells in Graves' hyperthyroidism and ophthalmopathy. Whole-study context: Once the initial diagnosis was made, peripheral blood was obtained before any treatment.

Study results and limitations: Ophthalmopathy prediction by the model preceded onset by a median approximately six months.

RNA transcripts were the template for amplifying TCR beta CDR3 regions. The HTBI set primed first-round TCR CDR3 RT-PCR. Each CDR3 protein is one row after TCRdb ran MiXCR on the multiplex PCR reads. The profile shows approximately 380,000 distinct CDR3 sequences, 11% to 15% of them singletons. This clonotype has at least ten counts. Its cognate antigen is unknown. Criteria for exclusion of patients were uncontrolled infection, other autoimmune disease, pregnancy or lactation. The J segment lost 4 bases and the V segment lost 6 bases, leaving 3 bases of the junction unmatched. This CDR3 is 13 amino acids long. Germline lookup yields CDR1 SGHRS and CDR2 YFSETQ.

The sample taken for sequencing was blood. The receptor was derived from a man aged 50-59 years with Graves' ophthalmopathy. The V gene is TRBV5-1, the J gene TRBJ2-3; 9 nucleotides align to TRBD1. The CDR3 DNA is TGCGCCAGCACCACAGGGGGCGCAGATACGCAGTATTTT. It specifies CASTTGGADTQYF.